Below are 19 T cell receptor beta chains sequenced from a single sample in a study of cytotoxic CD8 clonotypes in ibrutinib-treated CLL (TCRdb year 2021). Taken with the paper, the label for time point translates to: progressive disease on ibrutinib. Library creation used the immunoSEQ multiplex PCR assay. TCRdb limited this immuneACCESS table to in-frame rearrangements with V and J called. A share of clones is missing; checked studies link under half to unresolved V genes, and the rest is unexplained. Recorded for this sample are about 160,000 clones; about 88% of them occurred a single time. The ten top clones hold about 3% of the sample. The input for sequencing was PBMCs, taken at disease progression, from a patient treated with ibrutinib. The receptors come from a human donor with chronic lymphocytic leukemia.

This rearrangement joins TRBV9 to TRBJ2-2, with 9 positions matching TRBD1. Germline values: CDR1 SGDLS, CDR2 YYNGEE. The CDR3 consists of 16 residues. V shed 3 bases and J 3 bases; nucleotides not matched to a gene: 6. The CDR3 sequence: CASSAPGQGHTGELFF. For the CDR3, the DNA is TGTGCCAGCAGCGCGCCGGGACAGGGCCACACCGGGGAGCTGTTTTTT.

The chain employs TRBV27 and TRBJ1-1; 9 bases fit TRBD1. Germline V lookup: CDR1 MNHEY, CDR2 SMNVEV (reference sequence). The CDR3 is 14 amino acids. Trimming took 6 bases from V and 9 from J; bases not matched to a gene: 11. The DNA for the CDR3 is TGTGCCAGCAGGCGCGTGAACAGGGGGCCCCAAGCTTTCTTT. It specifies CASRRVNRGPQAFF.

This clone was seen a few times. The rearrangement uses TRBV19 and TRBJ2-7; 10 nucleotides match TRBD2. J was trimmed by 5 bases and V by 3 bases; bases with no gene match: 1. This CDR3 comprises 13 residues. Germline lookup yields CDR1 LNHDA and CDR2 SQIVND (reference sequence). CDR3 sequence reads: CASSILAGDEQYF. DNA for the CDR3: TGTGCCAGTAGTATCCTAGCGGGAGACGAGCAGTACTTC.

This chain connects TRBV7-3 to TRBJ2-7; TRBD2 matches at 7 bases. Germline assignment: CDR1 SGHTA and CDR2 FQGTGA. This CDR3 has 14 residues. V dropped 5 bases and J dropped 6; count of bases not matched to a gene: 10. This chain's CDR3 is CASSADVAGVEQYF. CDR3 bases: TGTGCCAGCAGCGCGGACGTCGCGGGGGTCGAGCAGTACTTC. Complete variable domain (other parts from reference TRBV7-3 and TRBJ2-7): GAGVSQTPSNKVTEKGKYVELRCDPISGHTALYWYRQSLGQGPEFLIYFQGTGAADDSGLPNDRFFAVRPEGSVSTLKIQRTERGDSAVYLCASSADVAGVEQYFGPGTRLTVT.

This clone was seen once. The CDR3 DNA sequence: TGTGCCAGCAGCTTAGAGGGACAGTGGGTTTTCTCAACCGGGGAGCTGTTTTTT. Its protein product is CASSLEGQWVFSTGELFF. The rearrangement links TRBV11-2 to TRBJ2-2; 7 bases match TRBD1. J was trimmed by 5 bases and V by 0 bases; bases with no gene match: 12. This CDR3 spans 18 amino acids. Per germline, CDR1 SGHAT and CDR2 FQNNGV. The full variable domain, its missing parts supplied by reference TRBV11-2 and TRBJ2-2, is EAGVAQSPRYKIIEKRQSVAFWCNPISGHATLYWYQQILGQGPKLLIQFQNNGVVDDSQLPKDRFSAERLKGVDSTLKIQPAKLEDSAVYLCASSLEGQWVFSTGELFFGEGSRLTVL.

The chain links TRBV28 to TRBJ2-7, with D possibly being TRBD1 or TRBD2 (6 bases each). CDR1 MDHEN and CDR2 SYDVKM come from the germline V gene. The CDR3 has 14 residues. Trimming shortened V by 1 base and J by 2 bases, and 9 bases separated the two germline ends. The CDR3, as DNA: TGTGCCAGCAGTTTATCGGGGGCGCCCTACGAGCAGTACTTC. It is translated as CASSLSGAPYEQYF.

J is TRBJ2-1 and V is TRBV4-1; 12 positions agree with TRBD2. V shed 1 base, J shed 7 bases, and the junction held 11 bases outside the gene matches. The V gene's germline CDR1 is MGHRA and CDR2 YSYEKL. The CDR3 spans 18 residues. The CDR3 DNA is TGCGCCAGCAGCCAAGCTAACCTACTAGCGGGAGGAAAGAATGAGCAGTTCTTC. Translation: CASSQANLLAGGKNEQFF.

The chain links TRBV14 to TRBJ1-5; D is possibly TRBD1 (5 bases). There are 16 residues in the CDR3. The V gene lost 1 base and the J gene lost 1 base, with 11 bases spanning the gap. Germline V gene data show CDR1 as SGHDN and CDR2 as FVKESK. The CDR3 nucleotides read TGTGCCAGCAGCCAAGTCCCGCAGGGAAGCAATCAGCCCCAGCATTTT. This gives the protein CASSQVPQGSNQPQHF.

The chain combines TRBV25-1 with TRBJ2-1, with TRBD2 identical over 8 bases. This CDR3 spans 14 amino acids. The V and J ends lost 7 bases and 5 bases, in that order; junction bases with no gene match: 7. Germline loops: CDR1 MGHDK, CDR2 SYGVNS. CDR3 amino acids: CASTSGSLDNEQFF. The CDR3 region has the DNA TGTGCCAGCACGAGCGGGAGTCTTGACAATGAGCAGTTCTTC.

This chain connects TRBV19 to TRBJ1-1; no reliable D call. CDR3 length equals 13 residues. Trimming removed 4 bases from V and 2 bases from J, with 8 bases in between. CDR1 LNHDA and CDR2 SQIVND come from the germline V gene (reference sequence). CDR3 sequence: CASSTTANTEAFF. As DNA, the CDR3 is TGTGCCAGTAGTACGACGGCAAACACTGAAGCTTTCTTT.

The V call is TRBV6-1, the J call TRBJ2-4, with D unresolved. Trimming stripped 2 bases from V and 15 bases from J, with 17 bases between. CDR1 and CDR2 (germline): MNHNS, SASEGT. The CDR3 is 13 amino acids. In DNA, the CDR3 is TGTGCCAGCAGTGAAAGGGCAGGACGTATTTGGTACTTC. This translates into CASSERAGRIWYF.

The chain uses TRBV15 and TRBJ2-7; 9 positions agree with TRBD1. The CDR3 is made up of 15 amino acids. Per germline, CDR1 LNHNV and CDR2 YYDKDF (reference sequence). V trimming: 5 bases; J trimming: 6 bases; junction bases outside the gene matches: 11. The CDR3 DNA sequence: TGTGCCACCAGCGGAAATACAGGGGGCGCGAGCGAGCAGTACTTC. This gives the protein CATSGNTGGASEQYF. Full variable domain (remainder filled in from reference TRBV15 and TRBJ2-7): DAMVIQNPRYQVTQFGKPVTLSCSQTLNHNVMYWYQQKSSQAPKLLFHYYDKDFNNEADTPDNFQSRRPNTSFCFLDIRSPGLGDTAMYLCATSGNTGGASEQYFGPGTRLTVT.

The chain is built from TRBV6-5 and TRBJ2-1; 8 bases map to TRBD2. The germline V gene has CDR1 MNHEY and CDR2 SVGAGI. The CDR3 spans 14 residues. The junction had 4 bases not matched to a gene; V was cut back by 5 bases and J by 4 bases. The CDR3 region has the DNA TGTGCCAGCAGTCTCAGCGGGGGTTACAATGAGCAGTTCTTC. This gives the protein CASSLSGGYNEQFF.

The genes are TRBV10-2 and TRBJ1-5, with 8 positions matching TRBD1. Germline V gene sequence: CDR1 WSHSY, CDR2 SAAADI. The V segment lost 8 bases and the J segment 1 base; nucleotides outside the gene matches: 4. CDR3 length: 14 amino acids. CDR3 region: CASGQGQSNQPQHF. Here the CDR3 DNA reads TGCGCCAGCGGACAGGGACAGAGCAATCAGCCCCAGCATTTT.

This sequence joins TRBV6-6 and TRBJ1-2; no definite D call. Germline assignment: CDR1 MNHNY and CDR2 SVGAGI (reference sequence). The V end lost 4 bases, the J end lost 1 base, and 4 bases lay between the germline ends. CDR3 length: 12 amino acids. The CDR3 here is CASSSSNYGYTF. CDR3 DNA sequence: TGTGCCAGCAGTTCCAGTAACTATGGCTACACCTTC.

J is TRBJ2-7 and V is TRBV2, with 15 bases matching TRBD2. V shed 7 bases, J shed 0 bases, and the junction held 7 bases outside the gene matches. CDR1 and CDR2 (germline): SNHLY, FYNNEI. The CDR3 runs 17 residues. As DNA, the CDR3 is TGTGCCAGCAAAGGGACTAGCGGGAGGCCCAGCTCCTACGAGCAGTACTTC. This translates into CASKGTSGRPSSYEQYF. Variable domain in full (rest from reference TRBV2 and TRBJ2-7): EPEVTQTPSHQVTQMGQEVILRCVPISNHLYFYWYRQILGQKVEFLVSFYNNEISEKSEIFDDQFSVERPDGSNFTLKIRSTKLEDSAMYFCASKGTSGRPSSYEQYFGPGTRLTVT.

This chain uses TRBV29-1 with TRBJ1-1, with 7 bases lining up with TRBD1. There are 15 residues in the CDR3. Trimming took 1 base from V and 9 from J; bases not matched to a gene: 14. Germline V lookup: CDR1 SQVTM, CDR2 ANQGSEA. This chain's CDR3 is CSVEVEEQGRIQAFF. The CDR3 bases are TGCAGCGTTGAAGTAGAAGAACAGGGGCGGATCCAAGCTTTCTTT. Combining the CDR3 with reference TRBV29-1 and TRBJ1-1 gives the whole variable domain SAVISQKPSRDICQRGTSLTIQCQVDSQVTMMFWYRQQPGQSLTLIATANQGSEATYESGFVIDKFPISRPNLTFSTLTVSNMSPEDSSIYLCSVEVEEQGRIQAFFGQGTRLTVV.

The chain links TRBV4-1 to TRBJ1-1; D is perhaps TRBD1 (6 bases). This CDR3 contains 15 residues. Germline V gene sequence: CDR1 MGHRA, CDR2 YSYEKL. V lost 1 base to trimming and J lost 4 bases, with 13 bases between them. The CDR3 spells CASSQGQVRGTEAFF. In nucleotides, the CDR3 is TGCGCCAGCAGCCAAGGACAGGTGCGTGGCACTGAAGCTTTCTTT.

V and J are TRBV19 and TRBJ2-5, with D hard to call. The length of the CDR3 is 13 residues. Deletions cut 3 bases from V and 5 bases from J, with 10 bases between. The germline CDR1 and CDR2 sequences are LNHDA and SQIVND (reference sequence). As DNA, the CDR3 is TGTGCCAGTAGTATCCAACTTCAGGAGACCCAGTACTTC. Its protein is CASSIQLQETQYF.